This TCR beta chain originates from a study of breast tumors, draining lymph nodes, adjacent tissues. Regarding the study as a whole: Tumors had less TCR diversity than lymph nodes, more than nontumor tissue. Data only fit, rather than demonstrated, lymph node origin of most tumor T cells.

Using its own MiXCR run on the multiplex PCR reads, TCRdb lists one record per CDR3 protein. This repertoire shows some 170,000 distinct CDR3 sequences, approximately 33% found once; its top ten account for 3.8%. The lymph nodes were axillary draining lymph nodes from breast cancer patients. This clonotype was detected ten times or more. Its target is not known. Germline V lookup: CDR1 SGHRS, CDR2 YFSETQ. V lost 0 bases and J lost 3, with 8 bases in between. The CDR3 is 14 residues long. This receptor was obtained from a female donor with breast cancer. Some clones in this sample may be carry-over from other donors' samples. Sequencing was done on a sample of axillary lymph node tissue. The chain recombines TRBV5-1 with TRBJ2-3; TRBD1 or TRBD2 may be the D gene (5 bases each). The CDR3 sequence: CASSLGGLTDTQYF. The CDR3 nucleotides read TGCGCCAGCAGCTTGGGGGGGTTGACAGATACGCAGTATTTT.